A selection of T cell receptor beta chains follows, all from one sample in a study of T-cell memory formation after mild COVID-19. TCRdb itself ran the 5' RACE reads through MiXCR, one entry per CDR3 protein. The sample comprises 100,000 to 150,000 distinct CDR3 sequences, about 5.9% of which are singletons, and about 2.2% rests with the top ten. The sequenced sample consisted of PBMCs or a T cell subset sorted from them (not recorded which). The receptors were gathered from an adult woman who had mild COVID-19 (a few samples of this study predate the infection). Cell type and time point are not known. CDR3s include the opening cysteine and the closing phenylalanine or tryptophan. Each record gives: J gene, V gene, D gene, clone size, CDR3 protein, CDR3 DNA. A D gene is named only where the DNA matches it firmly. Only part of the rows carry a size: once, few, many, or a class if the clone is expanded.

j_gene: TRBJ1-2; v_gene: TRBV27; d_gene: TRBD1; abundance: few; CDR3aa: CASSPAGRGRYGYTF; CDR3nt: TGTGCCAGCAGCCCCGCGGGTAGGGGGCGTTATGGCTACACCTTC
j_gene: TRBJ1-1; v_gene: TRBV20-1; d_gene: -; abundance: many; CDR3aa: CSATRPTNTEAFF; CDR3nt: TGCAGTGCTACCAGACCGACGAACACTGAAGCTTTCTTT
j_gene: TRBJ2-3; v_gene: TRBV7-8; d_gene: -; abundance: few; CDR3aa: CASSFRAPGTDTQYF; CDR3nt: TGTGCCAGCAGCTTCAGGGCTCCCGGCACAGATACGCAGTATTTT
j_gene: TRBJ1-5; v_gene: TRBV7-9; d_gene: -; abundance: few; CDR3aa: CASSSDHQGRQPQHF; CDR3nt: TGTGCCAGCAGCTCGGACCACCAGGGTCGTCAGCCCCAGCATTTT
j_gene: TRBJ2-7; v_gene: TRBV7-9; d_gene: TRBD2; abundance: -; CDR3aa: CASSSMTGTSYEQYF; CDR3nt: TGTGCCAGCAGCTCAATGACCGGGACTAGCTACGAGCAGTACTTC
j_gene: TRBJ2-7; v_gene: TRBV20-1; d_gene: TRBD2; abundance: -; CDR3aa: CSARRGSTYEQYF; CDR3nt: TGCAGTGCTAGGCGCGGGAGTACTTACGAGCAGTACTTC
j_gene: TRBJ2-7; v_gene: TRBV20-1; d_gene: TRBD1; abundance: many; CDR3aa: CSARSRDRGSYEQYF; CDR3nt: TGCAGTGCTAGATCCCGGGACAGGGGTTCCTACGAGCAGTACTTC
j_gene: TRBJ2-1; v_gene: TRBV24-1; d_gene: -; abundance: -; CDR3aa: CATSDLRGPQFF; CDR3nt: TGTGCCACCAGTGATTTGCGGGGGCCCCAATTCTTC
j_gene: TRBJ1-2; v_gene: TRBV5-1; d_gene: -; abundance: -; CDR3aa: CASSSWGDYGYTF; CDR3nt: TGCGCCAGCAGCTCTTGGGGGGACTATGGCTACACCTTC
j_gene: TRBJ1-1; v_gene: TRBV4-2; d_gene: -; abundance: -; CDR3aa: CASSQVLGGTEAFF; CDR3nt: TGTGCCAGCAGCCAAGTTCTGGGGGGTACTGAAGCTTTCTTT
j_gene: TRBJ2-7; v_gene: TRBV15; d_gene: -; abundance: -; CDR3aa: CATSSAQGKRGSYEQYF; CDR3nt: TGTGCCACCAGCAGTGCACAGGGAAAGAGGGGCTCCTACGAGCAGTACTTC
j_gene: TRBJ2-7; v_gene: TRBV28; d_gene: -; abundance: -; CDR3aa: CASSETGRYEQYF; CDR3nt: TGTGCCAGCAGCGAAACAGGGAGATACGAGCAGTACTTC
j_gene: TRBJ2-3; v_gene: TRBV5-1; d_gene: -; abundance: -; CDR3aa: CASSLALTSYTDTQYF; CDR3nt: TGCGCCAGCAGCTTGGCCCTAACTAGCTACACAGATACGCAGTATTTT
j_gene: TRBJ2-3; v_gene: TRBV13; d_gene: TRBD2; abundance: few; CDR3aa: CASSETSGRTDTQYF; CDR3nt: TGTGCCAGCAGCGAGACTAGCGGCCGCACAGATACGCAGTATTTT
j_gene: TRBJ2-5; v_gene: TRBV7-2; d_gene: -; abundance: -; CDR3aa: CASSQRGETQYF; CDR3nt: TGTGCCAGCAGCCAGCGCGGAGAGACCCAGTACTTC
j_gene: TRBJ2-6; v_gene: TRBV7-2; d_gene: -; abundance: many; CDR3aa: CASSLGSSGANVLTF; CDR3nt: TGCGCCAGCAGCTTGGGGTCATCTGGGGCCAACGTCCTGACTTTC
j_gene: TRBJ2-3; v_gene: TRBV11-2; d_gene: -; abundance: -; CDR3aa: CASSLTRTLQIRDTQYF; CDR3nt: TGTGCCAGCAGCTTGACCCGAACTCTTCAGATACGAGATACGCAGTATTTT
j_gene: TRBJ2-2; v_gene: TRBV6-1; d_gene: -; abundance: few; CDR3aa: CAISRFANTGELFF; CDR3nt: TGTGCCATCAGCAGGTTCGCGAACACCGGGGAGCTGTTTTTT
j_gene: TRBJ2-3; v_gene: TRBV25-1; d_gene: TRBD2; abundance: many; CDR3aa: CATLTTSGGNTQYF; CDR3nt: TGTGCCACCCTGACGACTAGCGGGGGGAACACGCAGTATTTT
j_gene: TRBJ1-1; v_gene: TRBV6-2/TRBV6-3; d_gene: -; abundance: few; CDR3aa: CASSLVGPQAEAFF; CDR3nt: TGTGCCAGCAGTTTGGTGGGACCCCAAGCTGAAGCTTTCTTT
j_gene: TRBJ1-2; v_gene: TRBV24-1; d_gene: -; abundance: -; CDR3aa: CATSDLGNYGYTF; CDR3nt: TGTGCCACCAGTGATTTGGGAAACTATGGCTACACCTTC
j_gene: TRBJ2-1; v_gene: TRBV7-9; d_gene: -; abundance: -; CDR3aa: CASSLGRQYEQFF; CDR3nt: TGTGCCAGCAGCTTAGGTCGGCAGTATGAGCAGTTCTTC
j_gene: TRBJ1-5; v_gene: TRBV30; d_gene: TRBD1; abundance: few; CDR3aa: CAWSASGTDQHF; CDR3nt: TGTGCCTGGAGTGCCTCCGGGACAGACCAGCATTTT
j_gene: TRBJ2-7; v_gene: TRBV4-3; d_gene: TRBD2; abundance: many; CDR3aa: CASSQSGLAGGEEQYF; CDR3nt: TGCGCCAGCAGCCAGTCCGGACTAGCGGGAGGCGAAGAGCAGTACTTC
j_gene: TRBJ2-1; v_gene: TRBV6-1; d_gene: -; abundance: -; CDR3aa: CASREQDDSYNEQFF; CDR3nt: TGTGCCAGCAGGGAACAGGACGACTCCTACAATGAGCAGTTCTTC
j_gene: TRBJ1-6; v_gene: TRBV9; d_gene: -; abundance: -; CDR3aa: CASSVEDRNSPLHF; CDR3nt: TGTGCCAGCAGCGTAGAGGACAGAAATTCACCCCTCCACTTT
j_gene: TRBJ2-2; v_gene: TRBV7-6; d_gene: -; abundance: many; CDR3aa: CASSLSDANTGELFF; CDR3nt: TGTGCCAGCAGCTTATCAGATGCGAACACCGGGGAGCTGTTTTTT
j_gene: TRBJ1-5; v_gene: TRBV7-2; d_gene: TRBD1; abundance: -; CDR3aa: CASSFDRDQPQHF; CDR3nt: TGTGCCAGCAGCTTCGACAGGGATCAGCCCCAGCATTTT
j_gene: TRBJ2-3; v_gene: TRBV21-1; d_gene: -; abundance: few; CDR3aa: CASSKVKLASTDTQYF; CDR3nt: TGTGCCAGCAGCAAAGTTAAGCTAGCGAGCACAGATACGCAGTATTTT
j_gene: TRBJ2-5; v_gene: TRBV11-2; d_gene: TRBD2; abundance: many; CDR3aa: CASSPTSGGPLQETQYF; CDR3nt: TGTGCCAGCAGCCCAACTAGCGGGGGCCCTCTCCAAGAGACCCAGTACTTC
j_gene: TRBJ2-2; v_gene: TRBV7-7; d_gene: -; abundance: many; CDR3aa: CASSFTGHTGELFF; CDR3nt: TGTGCTAGCAGCTTTACAGGTCATACCGGGGAGCTGTTTTTT
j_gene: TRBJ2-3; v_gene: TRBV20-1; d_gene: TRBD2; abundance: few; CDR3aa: CSARSSGGWDTQYF; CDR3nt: TGCAGTGCTAGATCTAGCGGGGGTTGGGATACGCAGTATTTT
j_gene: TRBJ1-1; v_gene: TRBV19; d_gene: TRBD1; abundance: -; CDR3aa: CASSGSQGGTEAFF; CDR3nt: TGTGCCAGTAGTGGATCACAGGGGGGCACTGAAGCTTTCTTT
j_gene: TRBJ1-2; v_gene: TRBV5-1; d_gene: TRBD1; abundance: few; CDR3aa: CASSGGDSQPVGYTF; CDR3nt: TGCGCCAGCAGCGGGGGGGACAGCCAGCCGGTTGGCTACACCTTC
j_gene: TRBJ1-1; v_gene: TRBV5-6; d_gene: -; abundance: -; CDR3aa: CASSLRGGAHTEAFF; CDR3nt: TGTGCCAGCAGCCTTAGGGGGGGGGCCCACACTGAAGCTTTCTTT
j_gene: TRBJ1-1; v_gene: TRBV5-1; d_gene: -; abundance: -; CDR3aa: CASSGEGIMNTEAFF; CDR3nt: TGCGCCAGCAGCGGGGAGGGGATTATGAACACTGAAGCTTTCTTT
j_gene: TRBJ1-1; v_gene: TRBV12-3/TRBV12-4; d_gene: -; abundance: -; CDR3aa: CASSLGGAEAFF; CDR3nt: TGTGCCAGCAGTTTAGGCGGGGCTGAAGCTTTCTTT
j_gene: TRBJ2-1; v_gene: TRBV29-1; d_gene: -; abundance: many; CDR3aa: CSVEEGGSSSYNEQFF; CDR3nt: TGCAGCGTTGAAGAGGGGGGTTCTAGCTCCTACAATGAGCAGTTCTTC
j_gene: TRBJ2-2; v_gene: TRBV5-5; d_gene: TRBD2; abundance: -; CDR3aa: CASSLAAWGLAGGPNTGELFF; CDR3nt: TGTGCCAGCAGCTTGGCGGCTTGGGGCCTAGCGGGGGGGCCGAACACCGGGGAGCTGTTTTTT
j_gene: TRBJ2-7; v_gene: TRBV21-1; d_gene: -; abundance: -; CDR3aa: CASSKIPASEQYF; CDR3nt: TGTGCCAGCAGCAAAATCCCGGCAAGCGAGCAGTACTTC
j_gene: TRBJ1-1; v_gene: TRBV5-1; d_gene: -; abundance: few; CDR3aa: CASSWESTVNTEAFF; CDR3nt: TGCGCCAGCAGCTGGGAATCGACAGTGAACACTGAAGCTTTCTTT
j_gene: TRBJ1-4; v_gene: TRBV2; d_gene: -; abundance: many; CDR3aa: CASTLNEKLFF; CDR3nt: TGTGCCAGCACCCTGAATGAAAAACTGTTTTTT
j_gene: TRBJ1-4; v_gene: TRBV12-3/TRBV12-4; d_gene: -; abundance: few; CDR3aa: CASSLSTHANEKLFF; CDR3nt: TGTGCCAGCAGCCTAAGCACGCATGCTAATGAAAAACTGTTTTTT
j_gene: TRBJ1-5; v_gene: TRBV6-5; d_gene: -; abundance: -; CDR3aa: CASSQGTAQPQHF; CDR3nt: TGTGCCAGCAGTCAAGGGACGGCACAGCCCCAGCATTTT
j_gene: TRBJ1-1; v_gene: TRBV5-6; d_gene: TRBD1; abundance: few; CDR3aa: CASSRYDRDIIGAFF; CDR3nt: TGTGCCAGCAGCCGATACGACAGGGATATAATCGGAGCTTTCTTT
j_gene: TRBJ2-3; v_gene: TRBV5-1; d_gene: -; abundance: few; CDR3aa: CASSLGPGSDTQYF; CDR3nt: TGCGCCAGCAGCTTGGGGCCGGGATCAGATACGCAGTATTTT
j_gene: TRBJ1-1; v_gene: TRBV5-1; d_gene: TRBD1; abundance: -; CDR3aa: CASSLSSGTGPEAFF; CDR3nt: TGCGCCAGCAGCTTATCCTCCGGGACAGGGCCTGAAGCTTTCTTT
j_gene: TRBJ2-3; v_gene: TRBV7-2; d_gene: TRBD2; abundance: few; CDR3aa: CASSIRRGTTDTQYF; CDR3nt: TGTGCCAGCAGCATCCGGCGGGGGACCACAGATACGCAGTATTTT
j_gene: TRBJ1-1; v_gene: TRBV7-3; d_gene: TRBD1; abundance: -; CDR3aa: CASGGQGVLAFF; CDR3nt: TGTGCCAGCGGGGGACAGGGCGTCTTGGCTTTCTTT
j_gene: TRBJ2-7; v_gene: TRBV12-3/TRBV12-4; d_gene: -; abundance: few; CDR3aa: CASSPGRGIGEQYF; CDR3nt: TGTGCCAGCAGCCCGGGACGGGGAATTGGCGAGCAGTACTTC